This TCR beta chain was found in a study of blood T cell repertoires in COVID-19. Overall study context: COVID-19 samples collected from the United States, Italy and Spain covered acute and convalescent phases. Sources were T cells, B-cell-depleted T cells, or PBMCs; the material itself was cDNA or gDNA.

In the authors' workflow: It was from reference gene primer amplification that nucleated cell counts were estimated. Sequencing used immunoSEQ multiplex PCR; TCRdb keeps in-frame clones, though not all of them. V and J calls and clone size follow that table, whereas D and trimming were derived from the DNA. This table has 65,000 to 95,000 clones, approximately 90% appearing once. The length of the CDR3 is 16 residues. J gave up 1 base and V 0 bases, and 5 bases lay outside the gene matches. Germline CDR1 GTSNPN, CDR2 SVGIG (reference sequence). Sequenced material: peripheral blood. The receptor was isolated from a man in his sixties or seventies with active or convalescent COVID-19. The gene calls are TRBV30 and TRBJ2-1; 8 bases map to TRBD1. The CDR3: CAWSVPQGASYNEQFF. In DNA form, the CDR3 reads TGTGCCTGGAGTGTACCCCAGGGGGCTTCCTACAATGAGCAGTTCTTC.